Given below is one TCR beta chain in context. This sample was included in a study of blood T cell repertoires in COVID-19. Study in general: Some COVID-19 samples were acute and others convalescent; all came from the United States, Italy and Spain. Sources were T cells, B-cell-depleted T cells, or PBMCs; the material itself was cDNA or gDNA.

The assay was immunoSEQ multiplex PCR, and TCRdb's table has in-frame clones only and misses some. The sample contains some 200,000 clones, 87% of which appear only once. V was trimmed by 2 bases and J by 7 bases, leaving 21 bases between them. Germline lookup yields CDR1 LGHNA and CDR2 YNFKEQ. The CDR3 has 16 residues. This TCR was sampled from a woman aged 18-35 years who had recovered from COVID-19. The source material was peripheral blood. This chain uses TRBV4-2 with TRBJ2-7, with D possibly being TRBD2 (6 bases). The CDR3: CASSQQGGNYTFEQYF. CDR3 nucleotide sequence: TGTGCCAGCAGCCAACAGGGCGGGAACTATACCTTTGAGCAGTACTTC.